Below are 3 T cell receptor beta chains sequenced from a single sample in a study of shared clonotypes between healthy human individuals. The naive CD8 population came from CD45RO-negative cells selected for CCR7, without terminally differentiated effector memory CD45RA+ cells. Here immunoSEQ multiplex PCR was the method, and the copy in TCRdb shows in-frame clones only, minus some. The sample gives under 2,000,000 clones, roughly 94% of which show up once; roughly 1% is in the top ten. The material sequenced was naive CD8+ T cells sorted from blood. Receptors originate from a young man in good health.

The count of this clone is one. This CDR3 is CASRTGPNTEAFF. DNA for the CDR3: TGTGCCAGCCGTACGGGACCGAACACTGAAGCTTTCTTT. The chain uses TRBV13 and TRBJ1-1; TRBD1 is a possible D gene (5 bases). The V and J ends lost 8 bases and 1 base respectively, with 11 bases between them. The CDR3 is made up of 13 amino acids. CDR1 is PRHDT and CDR2 is FYEKMQ in the germline V gene (reference sequence).

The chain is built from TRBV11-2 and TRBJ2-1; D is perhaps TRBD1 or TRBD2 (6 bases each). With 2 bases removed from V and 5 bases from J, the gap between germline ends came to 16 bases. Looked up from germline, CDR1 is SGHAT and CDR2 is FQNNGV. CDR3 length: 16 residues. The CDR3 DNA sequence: TGTGCCAGCAGCTTATGGGCGGGACACGAAAACAATGAGCAGTTCTTC. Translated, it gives CASSLWAGHENNEQFF.

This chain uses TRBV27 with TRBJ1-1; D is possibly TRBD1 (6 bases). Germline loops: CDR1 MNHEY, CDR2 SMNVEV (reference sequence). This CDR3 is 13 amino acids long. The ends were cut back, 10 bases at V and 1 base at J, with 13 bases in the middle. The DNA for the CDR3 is TGTGCCATTGGGTCGGGGGCGAACACTGAAGCTTTCTTT. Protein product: CAIGSGANTEAFF.